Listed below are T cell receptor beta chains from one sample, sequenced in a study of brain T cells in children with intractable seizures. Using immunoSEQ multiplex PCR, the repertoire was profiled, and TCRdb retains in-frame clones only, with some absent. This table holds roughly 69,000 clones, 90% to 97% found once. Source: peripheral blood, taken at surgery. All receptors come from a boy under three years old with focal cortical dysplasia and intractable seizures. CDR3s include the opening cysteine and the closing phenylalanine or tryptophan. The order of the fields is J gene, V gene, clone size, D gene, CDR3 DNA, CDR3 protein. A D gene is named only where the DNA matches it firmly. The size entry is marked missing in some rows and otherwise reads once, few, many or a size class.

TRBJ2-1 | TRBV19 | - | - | TGTGCCAGTAGCATCTACCAGAGCTCCTACAATGAGCAGTTCTTC | CASSIYQSSYNEQFF
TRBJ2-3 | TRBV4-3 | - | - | TGCGCCAGCAGCCAAGCCCTCCACTCAGATACGCAGTATTTT | CASSQALHSDTQYF
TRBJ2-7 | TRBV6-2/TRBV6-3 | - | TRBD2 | TGTGCCAGCAGTTACGATAGCGGGAGTGGATACGAGCAGTACTTC | CASSYDSGSGYEQYF
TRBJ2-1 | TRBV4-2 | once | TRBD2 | TGTGCCAGCAGCCAGGACGGACTAGTAGTAAATGAGCAGTTCTTC | CASSQDGLVVNEQFF
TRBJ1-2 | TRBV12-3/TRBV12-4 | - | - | TGTGCCAGCAGTTTAGAGCCGGGAGGCTACACCTTC | CASSLEPGGYTF
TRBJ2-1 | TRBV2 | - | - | TGTGCCAGCAGCCGATACAGTCCTCTCTCCTACAATGAGCAGTTCTTC | CASSRYSPLSYNEQFF
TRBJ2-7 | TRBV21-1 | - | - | TGTGCCAGCAGCAAAAAATGTGCGTCTGGGACAGAAAATTACGAGCAGTACTTC | CASSKKCASGTENYEQYF
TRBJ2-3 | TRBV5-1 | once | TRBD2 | TGCGCCAGCAGCAGGGAAAGCGGGGGCACAGATACGCAGTATTTT | CASSRESGGTDTQYF
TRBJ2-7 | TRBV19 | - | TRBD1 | TGTGCCAGTAGTATGCTTCCAATGGGGACAGGGGAGCGGTACGAGCAGTACTTC | CASSMLPMGTGERYEQYF
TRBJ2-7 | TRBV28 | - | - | TGTGCCAGCAGTCCACCCCCCGGGGCCTCCTACGAGCAGTACTTC | CASSPPPGASYEQYF
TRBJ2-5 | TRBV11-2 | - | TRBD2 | TGTGCCAGCAGCCCCCCACTAGCGGGAAGAGAGACCCAGTACTTC | CASSPPLAGRETQYF
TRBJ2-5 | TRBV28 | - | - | TGTGCCAGCAGTTTGGGTGCGGGGACGCAAGAGACCCAGTACTTC | CASSLGAGTQETQYF
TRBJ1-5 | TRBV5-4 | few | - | TGTGCCAGCAGCCCAATTCCGGGAGACAATCAGCCCCAGCATTTT | CASSPIPGDNQPQHF
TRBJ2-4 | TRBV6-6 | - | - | TGTGCCAGCAGTTACTCCCCCCCGCGCATTCAGTACTTC | CASSYSPPRIQYF
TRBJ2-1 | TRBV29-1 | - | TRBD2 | TGCAGCGGGCTAGCGGGGTCCTACAATGAGCAGTTCTTC | CSGLAGSYNEQFF
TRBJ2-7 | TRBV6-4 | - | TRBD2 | TGTGCCAGCACCCACGAGAAAGCGGGAGCAAGCTCCTACGAGCAGTACTTC | CASTHEKAGASSYEQYF
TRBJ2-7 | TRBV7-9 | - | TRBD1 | TGTGCCAGCAGCTTAGGACAGGACAGGGGTGACGAGCAGTACTTC | CASSLGQDRGDEQYF
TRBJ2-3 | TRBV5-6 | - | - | TGTGCCAGCAGCTTTGGGGGTAGCACAGATACGCAGTATTTT | CASSFGGSTDTQYF
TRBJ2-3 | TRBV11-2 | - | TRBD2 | TGTGCCAGCAGCGCCCGCCGGGGGGAGCGGGAACACACAGATACGCAGTATTTT | CASSARRGEREHTDTQYF
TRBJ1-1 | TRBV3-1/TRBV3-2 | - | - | TGTGCCAGCAGCCAAGAGGTCGAGAACACTGAAGCTTTCTTT | CASSQEVENTEAFF
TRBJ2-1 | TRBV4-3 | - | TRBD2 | TGCGCCAGCAGCCAGATAGCGGGAGGTTCCTACAATGAGCAGTTCTTC | CASSQIAGGSYNEQFF
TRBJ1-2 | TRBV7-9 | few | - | TGTGCCAGCAGCTTAGGGGCCGGGGCCCCCTATGGCTACACCTTC | CASSLGAGAPYGYTF
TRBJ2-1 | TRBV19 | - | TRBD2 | TGTGCCAGTAGACGGGAGGGCCGCTACAATGAGCAGTTCTTC | CASRREGRYNEQFF
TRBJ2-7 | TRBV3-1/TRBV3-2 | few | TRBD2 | TGTGCCAGCAGCCAAGGACTAGCGGGGGGGACCTACGAGCAGTACTTC | CASSQGLAGGTYEQYF
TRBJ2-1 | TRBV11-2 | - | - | TGTGCCAGCAGCCCTAGAGGGGGGGCTTACAATGAGCAGTTCTTC | CASSPRGGAYNEQFF
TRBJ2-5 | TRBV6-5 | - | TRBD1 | TGTGCCAGCAGTTACCTCCTGGGACAGGGGGTAAAGACCCAGTACTTC | CASSYLLGQGVKTQYF
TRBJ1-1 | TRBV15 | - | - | TGTGCCACCAGCATATACAGGGCCCTATCAACTGAAGCTTTCTTT | CATSIYRALSTEAFF
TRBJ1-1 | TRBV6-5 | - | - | TGTGCCAGCAGGAGAAGGGGGGACACTGAAGCTTTCTTT | CASRRRGDTEAFF
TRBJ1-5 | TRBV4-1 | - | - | TGCGCCAGCAGCCAAGAATATCCCGGGGAACAGCCCCAGCATTTT | CASSQEYPGEQPQHF
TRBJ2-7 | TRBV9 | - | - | TGTGCCAGCAGCCCAACCCCGGGGACCTACGAGCAGTACTTC | CASSPTPGTYEQYF
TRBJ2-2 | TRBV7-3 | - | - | TGTGCCAGCAGCTTATTAGGGACCGGGGAGCTGTTTTTT | CASSLLGTGELFF
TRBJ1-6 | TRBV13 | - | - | TGTGCCAGCAGCTCTAGCTCCTATAATTCACCCCTCCACTTT | CASSSSSYNSPLHF
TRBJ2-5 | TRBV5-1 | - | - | TGCGCCAGCAGCTGGGTTAGTGCTAGCTCACCGACAGAGACCCAGTACTTC | CASSWVSASSPTETQYF
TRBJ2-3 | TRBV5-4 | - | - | TGTGCCAGCAGCTTAACGGTATTAGCTAGCACAGATACGCAGTATTTT | CASSLTVLASTDTQYF
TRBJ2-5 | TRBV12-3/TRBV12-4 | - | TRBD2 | TGTGCCAGCAGTTACCGGGGGGGAGAGACCCAGTACTTC | CASSYRGGETQYF
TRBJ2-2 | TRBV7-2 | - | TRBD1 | TGTGCCAGCAGCCAACAGGGGACAACGAACACCGGGGAGCTGTTTTTT | CASSQQGTTNTGELFF
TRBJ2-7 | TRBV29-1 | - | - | TGCAGCGTTTTCACCTCGGGATACGAGCAGTACTTC | CSVFTSGYEQYF
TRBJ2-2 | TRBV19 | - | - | TGTGCCAGTAGTTTTCAGGATAATACCGGGGAGCTGTTTTTT | CASSFQDNTGELFF
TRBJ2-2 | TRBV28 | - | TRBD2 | TGTGCCAGCAGTTTATATGCTAGCGGTACGAACACCGGGGAGCTGTTTTTT | CASSLYASGTNTGELFF
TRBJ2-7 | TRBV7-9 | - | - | TGTGCCAGCAGCTCGACCACTCATCAACGGTACTACCTACGGGAGCAGTACTTC | CASSSTTHQRYYLREQYF
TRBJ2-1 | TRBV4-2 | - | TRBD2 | TGTGCCAGCAGCTCACTTGGGACTAGCGGGGGGAATGAGCAGTTCTTC | CASSSLGTSGGNEQFF